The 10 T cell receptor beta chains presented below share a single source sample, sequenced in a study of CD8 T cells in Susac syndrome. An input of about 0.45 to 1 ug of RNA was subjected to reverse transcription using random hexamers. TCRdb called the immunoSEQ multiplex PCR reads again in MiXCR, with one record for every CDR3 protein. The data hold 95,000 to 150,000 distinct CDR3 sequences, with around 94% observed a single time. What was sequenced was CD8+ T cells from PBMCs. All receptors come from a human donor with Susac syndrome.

The CDR3 is CASVSRSYEQYF. As DNA, the CDR3 is TGTGCCAGCGTATCCCGGTCCTACGAGCAGTACTTC. The chain recombines TRBV2 with TRBJ2-7, with D hard to call. V shed 8 bases and J shed 1 base, with 9 bases lying between them. CDR3 length: 12 residues. From germline, CDR1 is SNHLY and CDR2 FYNNEI. The entire variable domain, with the rest obtained from reference TRBV2 and TRBJ2-7, is as follows: EPEVTQTPSHQVTQMGQEVILRCVPISNHLYFYWYRQILGQKVEFLVSFYNNEISEKSEIFDDQFSVERPDGSNFTLKIRSTKLEDSAMYFCASVSRSYEQYFGPGTRLTVT.

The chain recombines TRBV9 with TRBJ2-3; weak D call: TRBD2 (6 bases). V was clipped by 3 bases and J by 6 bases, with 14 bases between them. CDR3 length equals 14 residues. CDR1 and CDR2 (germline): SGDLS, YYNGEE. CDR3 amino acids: CASSASGRSDTQYF. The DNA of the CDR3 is TGTGCCAGCAGCGCCTCAGGGAGGTCGGATACGCAGTATTTT.

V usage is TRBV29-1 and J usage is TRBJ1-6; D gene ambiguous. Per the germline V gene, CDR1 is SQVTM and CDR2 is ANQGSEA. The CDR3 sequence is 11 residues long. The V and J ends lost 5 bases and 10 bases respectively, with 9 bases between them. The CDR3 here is CSVFQISPLHF. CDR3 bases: TGCAGCGTTTTCCAGATATCACCCCTCCACTTT.

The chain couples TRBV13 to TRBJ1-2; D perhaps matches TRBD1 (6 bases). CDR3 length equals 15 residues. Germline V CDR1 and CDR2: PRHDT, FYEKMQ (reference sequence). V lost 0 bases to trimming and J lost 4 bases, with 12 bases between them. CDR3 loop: CASSLGDGGVYGYTF. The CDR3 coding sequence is TGTGCCAGCAGCTTAGGGGACGGGGGCGTCTATGGCTACACCTTC.

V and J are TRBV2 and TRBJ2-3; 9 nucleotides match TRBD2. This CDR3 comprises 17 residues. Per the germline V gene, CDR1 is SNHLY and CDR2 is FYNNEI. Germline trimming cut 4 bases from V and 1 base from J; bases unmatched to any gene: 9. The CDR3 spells CASSGDYSGGRTDTQYF. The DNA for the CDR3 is TGTGCCAGCAGTGGGGATTATAGCGGGGGACGCACAGATACGCAGTATTTT.

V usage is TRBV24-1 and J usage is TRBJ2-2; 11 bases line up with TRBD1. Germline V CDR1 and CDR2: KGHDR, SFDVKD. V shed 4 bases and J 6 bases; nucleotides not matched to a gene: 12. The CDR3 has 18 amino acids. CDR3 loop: CATSDSNGGQGVAGELFF. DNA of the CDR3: TGTGCCACCAGTGACTCCAACGGGGGACAGGGGGTCGCCGGGGAGCTGTTTTTT.

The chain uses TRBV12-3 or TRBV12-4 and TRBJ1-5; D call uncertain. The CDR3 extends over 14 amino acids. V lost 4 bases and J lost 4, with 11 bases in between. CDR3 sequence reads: CASSWGPHNQPQHF. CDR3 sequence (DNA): TGTGCCAGCAGTTGGGGTCCCCATAATCAGCCCCAGCATTTT.

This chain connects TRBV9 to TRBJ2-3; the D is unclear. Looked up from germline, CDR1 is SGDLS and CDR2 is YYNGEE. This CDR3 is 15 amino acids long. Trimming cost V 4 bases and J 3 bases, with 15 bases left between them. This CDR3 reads CASSPIRSSTDTQYF. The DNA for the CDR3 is TGTGCCAGCAGCCCCATTAGGTCTAGTACAGATACGCAGTATTTT.

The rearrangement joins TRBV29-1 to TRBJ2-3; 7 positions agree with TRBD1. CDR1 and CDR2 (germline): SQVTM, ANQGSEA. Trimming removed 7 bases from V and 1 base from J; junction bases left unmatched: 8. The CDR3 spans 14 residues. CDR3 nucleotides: TGCAGCGCGGACCCGGGACAGCGCACAGATACGCAGTATTTT. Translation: CSADPGQRTDTQYF.

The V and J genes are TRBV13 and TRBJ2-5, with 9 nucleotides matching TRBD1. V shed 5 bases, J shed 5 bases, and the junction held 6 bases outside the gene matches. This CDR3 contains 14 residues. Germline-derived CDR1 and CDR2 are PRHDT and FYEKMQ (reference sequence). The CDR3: CASSVDRGSETQYF. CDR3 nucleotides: TGTGCCAGCAGCGTGGACAGGGGATCGGAGACCCAGTACTTC.